This T cell receptor beta chain was identified in a study of T cell repertoires in cytomegalovirus infection. Study-wide context: Both a matching HLA type and CMV infection were indicated by public TCR beta signatures. Study outcomes and limitations: Dominating the ex vivo response were HLA-C-restricted CMV-specific TCR beta clonotypes. Summed frequency of shared TCR beta families picked out CMV carriers who also had the relevant HLA.

TCRdb fed the reads into MiXCR, producing one record per CDR3 protein. The table shows hundreds of thousands of distinct CDR3 sequences, with approximately 30% occurring only once. V lost 1 base, J lost 4 bases, and 23 bases lay in between. The germline CDR1 and CDR2 sequences are SGHVS and FQNEAQ. The CDR3 totals 18 residues. This clonotype was recorded many times. The antigen is unknown. This receptor was taken from a human donor in good health (CMV status not recorded). Some clones in this sample may be carry-over from other donors' samples. The V call is TRBV7-8, the J call TRBJ2-7; D not resolved. The sequencing input was PBMCs. CDR3 in amino acids: CASSLGGKSPRKDYEQYF. In DNA form, the CDR3 reads TGTGCCAGCAGCTTAGGGGGTAAAAGCCCCCGAAAGGATTACGAGCAGTACTTC.